This entry lists 2 T cell receptor beta chains sequenced from one sample in a study of blood T cell repertoires in COVID-19. Only in-frame clones appear in the TCRdb table, and some are missing; sequencing was by immunoSEQ multiplex PCR. The sample holds around 170,000 clones, around four fifths seen once. Sequenced input: peripheral blood. All receptors come from a woman in her 40s with acute or convalescent COVID-19.

This rearrangement joins TRBV6-5 to TRBJ2-1, with D maybe TRBD2 (5 bases). Germline V lookup: CDR1 MNHEY, CDR2 SVGAGI. The CDR3 runs 11 residues. V was pared by 8 bases and J by 8 bases, with 10 bases between. The CDR3 bases are TGTGCCAGCCAGACGGACTATGAGCAGTTCTTC. Residues: CASQTDYEQFF.

In this sample, this clone turned up a few times. The chain recombines TRBV3-1 (or the pseudogene TRBV3-2) with TRBJ1-1; D not certain. CDR1 and CDR2 (germline): LGHDT, YNNKEL (reference sequence). The CDR3 has 16 amino acids. Between the trimmed V and J ends, which lost 1 base and 0 bases, there was a span of 12 bases. The CDR3 loop reads CASSQGGFYLNTEAFF. CDR3 bases: TGTGCCAGCAGCCAAGGAGGGTTTTATTTGAACACTGAAGCTTTCTTT.